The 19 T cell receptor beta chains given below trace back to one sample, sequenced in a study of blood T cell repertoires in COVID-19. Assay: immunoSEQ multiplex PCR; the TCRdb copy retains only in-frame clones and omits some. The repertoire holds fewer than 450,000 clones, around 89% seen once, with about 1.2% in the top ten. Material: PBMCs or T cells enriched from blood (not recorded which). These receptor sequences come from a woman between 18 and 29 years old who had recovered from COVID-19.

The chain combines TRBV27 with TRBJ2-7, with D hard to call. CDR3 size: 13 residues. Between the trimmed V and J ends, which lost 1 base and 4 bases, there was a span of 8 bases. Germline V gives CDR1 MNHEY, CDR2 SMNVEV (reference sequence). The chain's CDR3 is CASSLFRGYEQYF. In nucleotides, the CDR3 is TGTGCCAGCAGTTTATTTAGAGGTTACGAGCAGTACTTC.

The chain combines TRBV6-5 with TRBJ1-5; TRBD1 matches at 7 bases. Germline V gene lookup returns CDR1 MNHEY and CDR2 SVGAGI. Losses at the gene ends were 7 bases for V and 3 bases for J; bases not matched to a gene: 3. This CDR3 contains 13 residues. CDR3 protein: CASTTGVNQPQHF. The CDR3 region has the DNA TGTGCCAGCACTACAGGGGTCAATCAGCCCCAGCATTTT.

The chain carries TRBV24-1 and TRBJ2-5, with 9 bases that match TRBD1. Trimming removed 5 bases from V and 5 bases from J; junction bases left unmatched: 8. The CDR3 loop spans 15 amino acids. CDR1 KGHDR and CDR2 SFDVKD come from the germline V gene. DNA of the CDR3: TGTGCCACCAGTGTGGGGGGACAGGGTGGGGAGACCCAGTACTTC. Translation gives CATSVGGQGGETQYF.

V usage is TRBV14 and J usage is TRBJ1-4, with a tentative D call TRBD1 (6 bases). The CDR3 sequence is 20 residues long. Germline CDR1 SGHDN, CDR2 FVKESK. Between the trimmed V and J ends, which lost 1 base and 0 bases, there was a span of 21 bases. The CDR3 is CASSQGIDRKRGSTNEKLFF. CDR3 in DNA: TGTGCCAGCAGCCAAGGGATCGACAGGAAAAGAGGGTCAACTAATGAAAAACTGTTTTTT.

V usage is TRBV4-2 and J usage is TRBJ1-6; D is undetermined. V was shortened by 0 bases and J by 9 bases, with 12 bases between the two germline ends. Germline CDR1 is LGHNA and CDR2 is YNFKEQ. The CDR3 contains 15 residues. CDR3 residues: CASSQEHSPGSPLHF. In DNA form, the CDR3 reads TGTGCCAGCAGCCAAGAGCACAGCCCCGGTTCACCCCTCCACTTT.

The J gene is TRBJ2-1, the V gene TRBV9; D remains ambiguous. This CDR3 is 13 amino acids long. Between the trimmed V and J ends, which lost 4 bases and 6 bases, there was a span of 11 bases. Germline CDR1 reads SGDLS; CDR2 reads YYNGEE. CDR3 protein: CASSPVVRNEQFF. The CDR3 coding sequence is TGTGCCAGCAGCCCGGTAGTTCGCAATGAGCAGTTCTTC.

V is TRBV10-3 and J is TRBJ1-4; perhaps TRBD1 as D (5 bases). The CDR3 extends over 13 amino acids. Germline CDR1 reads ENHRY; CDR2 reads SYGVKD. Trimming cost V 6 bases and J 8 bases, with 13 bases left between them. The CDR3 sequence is CAISSQGGEKLFF. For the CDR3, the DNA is TGTGCCATCAGCTCTCAGGGTGGGGAAAAACTGTTTTTT.

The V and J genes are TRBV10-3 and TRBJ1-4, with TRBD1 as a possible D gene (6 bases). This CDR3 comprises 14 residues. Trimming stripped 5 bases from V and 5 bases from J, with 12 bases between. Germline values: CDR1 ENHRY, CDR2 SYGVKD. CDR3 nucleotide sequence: TGTGCCATCAGTCACAGGGTCGGGAATGAAAAACTGTTTTTT. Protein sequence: CAISHRVGNEKLFF.

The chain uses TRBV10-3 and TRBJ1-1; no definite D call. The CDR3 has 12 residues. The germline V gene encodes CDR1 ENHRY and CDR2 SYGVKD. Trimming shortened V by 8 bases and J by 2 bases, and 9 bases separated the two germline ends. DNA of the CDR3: TGTGCCATCGGTCGGGGAAACACTGAAGCTTTCTTT. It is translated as CAIGRGNTEAFF.

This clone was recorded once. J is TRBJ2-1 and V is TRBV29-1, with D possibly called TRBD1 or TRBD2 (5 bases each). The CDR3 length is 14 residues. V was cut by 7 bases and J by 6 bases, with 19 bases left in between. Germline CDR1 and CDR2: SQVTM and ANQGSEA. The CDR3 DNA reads TGCAGCGGGGGGTCACAGTGGGTAGGCAATGAGCAGTTCTTC. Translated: CSGGSQWVGNEQFF.

CDR3 in DNA: TGTGCCAGCAGCGCCCGGGACAGATCCTACGAGCAGTACTTC. Residues: CASSARDRSYEQYF. The chain carries TRBV11-1 and TRBJ2-7, with 7 positions matching TRBD1. V trimming: 5 bases; J trimming: 1 base; junction bases outside the gene matches: 5. Germline V CDR1 and CDR2: SGHAT, FQDESV (reference sequence). The CDR3 is 14 residues long.

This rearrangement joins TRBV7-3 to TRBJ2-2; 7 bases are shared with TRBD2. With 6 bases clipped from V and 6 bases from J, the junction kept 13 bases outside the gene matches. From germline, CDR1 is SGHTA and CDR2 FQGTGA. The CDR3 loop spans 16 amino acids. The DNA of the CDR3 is TGTGCCAGCAGACCAAGGCCCGCGGGGGTCCCCGGGGAGCTGTTTTTT. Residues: CASRPRPAGVPGELFF.

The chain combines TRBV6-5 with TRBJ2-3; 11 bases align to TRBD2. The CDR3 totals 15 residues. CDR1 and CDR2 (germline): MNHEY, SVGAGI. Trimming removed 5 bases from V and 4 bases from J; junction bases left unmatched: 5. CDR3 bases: TGTGCCAGCAGTCATAGCGGGGGGGCGGCAGATACGCAGTATTTT. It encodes CASSHSGGAADTQYF.

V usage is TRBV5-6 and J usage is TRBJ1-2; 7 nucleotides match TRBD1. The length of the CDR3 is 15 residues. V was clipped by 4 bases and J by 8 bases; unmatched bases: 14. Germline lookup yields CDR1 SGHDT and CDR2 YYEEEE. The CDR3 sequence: CASSPRPGGSSGYTF. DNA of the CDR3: TGTGCCAGCAGCCCGCGCCCAGGGGGTAGTTCGGGCTACACCTTC.

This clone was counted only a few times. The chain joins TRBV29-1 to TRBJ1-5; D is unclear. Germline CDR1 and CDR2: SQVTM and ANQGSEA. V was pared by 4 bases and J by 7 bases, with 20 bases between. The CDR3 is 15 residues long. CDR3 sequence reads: CSVVINAGYGQPQHF. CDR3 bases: TGCAGCGTTGTAATAAATGCGGGTTACGGACAGCCCCAGCATTTT.

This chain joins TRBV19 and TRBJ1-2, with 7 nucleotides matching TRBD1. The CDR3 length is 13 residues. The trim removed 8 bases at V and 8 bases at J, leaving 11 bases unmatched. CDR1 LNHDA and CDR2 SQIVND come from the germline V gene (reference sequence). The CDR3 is CASGKQGIGGYTF. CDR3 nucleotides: TGTGCCAGTGGTAAACAGGGGATTGGAGGCTACACCTTC.

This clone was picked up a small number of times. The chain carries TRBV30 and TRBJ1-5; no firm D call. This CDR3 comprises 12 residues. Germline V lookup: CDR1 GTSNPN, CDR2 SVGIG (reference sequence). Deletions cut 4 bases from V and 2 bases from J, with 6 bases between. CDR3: CAWTSGNQPQHF. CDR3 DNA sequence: TGTGCCTGGACATCGGGCAATCAGCCCCAGCATTTT.

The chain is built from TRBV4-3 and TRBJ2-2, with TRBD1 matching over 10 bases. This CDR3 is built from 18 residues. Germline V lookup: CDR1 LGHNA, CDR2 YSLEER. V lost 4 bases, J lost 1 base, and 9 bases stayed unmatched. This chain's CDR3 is CASSLGTGVPLNTGELFF. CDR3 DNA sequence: TGCGCCAGCAGCCTTGGGACAGGGGTACCCTTGAACACCGGGGAGCTGTTTTTT.

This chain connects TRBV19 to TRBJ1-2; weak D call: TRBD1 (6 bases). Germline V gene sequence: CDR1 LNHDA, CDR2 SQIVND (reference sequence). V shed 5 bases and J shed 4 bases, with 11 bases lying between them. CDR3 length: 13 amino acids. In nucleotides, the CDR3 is TGTGCCAGTAGTGACCGGGACACCTATGGCTACACCTTC. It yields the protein CASSDRDTYGYTF.